This T cell receptor beta chain is from a study of blood T cell repertoires in COVID-19. This CDR3 is 15 amino acids long. The germline V and J ends were trimmed by 3 bases and 3 bases, with 12 bases remaining between them. Germline CDR1 and CDR2: SGHTA and FQGNSA. Profiling relied on immunoSEQ multiplex PCR, and the TCRdb table lists in-frame clones only, not all of them. The sample carries 270,000 or so clones, around 90% recorded once. The sequencing input was PBMCs or T cells enriched from blood (not recorded which). The receptor comes from a middle-aged man who had been exposed to COVID-19. V gene TRBV7-2 combines with J gene TRBJ1-5; tentatively, D is TRBD1 (5 bases). The CDR3 bases are TGTGCCAGCAGCTTTGCCGGGGGATTCAATCAGCCCCAGCATTTT. Protein product: CASSFAGGFNQPQHF.